This T cell receptor (beta chain) was captured by sequencing in a study of cytomegalovirus exposure and HLA in healthy donors. Trimming took 6 bases from V and 1 from J, leaving 12 bases between them. This CDR3 comprises 14 residues. Per the germline V gene, CDR1 is LNHDA and CDR2 is SQIVND (reference sequence). Study-level points and caveats: Reported results showed that the classifier diagnosed cytomegalovirus status with high specificity and sensitivity. Sequencing likely caused a cluster of highly shared sequence variants.

Turning to this clone: Its cognate antigen is unknown.

PCR amplification relied on 60 Vbeta primers (plus 13 Jbeta primers). This table comes from immunoSEQ multiplex PCR, and its TCRdb copy is limited to in-frame clones, with some not included. Of around 180,000 clones listed, roughly 80% are singletons. The source is a man between 25 and 39 years old in good health and CMV-seropositive. V is TRBV19 and J is TRBJ1-2; D possibly corresponds to TRBD1 (6 bases). Sequencing was carried out using PBMCs. CDR3 nucleotides: TGTGCCAGTAGGATGGACAGTGATAACTATGGCTACACCTTC. Translation gives CASRMDSDNYGYTF.